This T cell receptor (beta chain) stems from a study of CD8+CD57+ T cells in acquired aplastic anemia. Study background: Sorted CD4+ and CD8+ cells yielded DNA averaging roughly 3.3 ug.

All patients picked for sequencing had shown, by flow cytometry, an expansion of CD8+CD57+ cells. In germline, CDR1 is KGHDR, CDR2 SFDVKD. The V gene lost 9 bases and the J gene lost 6 bases, with 20 bases spanning the gap. This CDR3 spans 15 amino acids. The template used for profiling TCR beta VDJ and CDR3 was genomic DNA. MiXCR, run by TCRdb on the reads, gives a single entry per CDR3 protein. Of about 180,000 distinct CDR3 sequences in the sample, roughly 48% were seen once. The specimen was sorted CD4+, CD8+, or CD8+CD57+ T cells (not recorded which) from PBMCs. J is TRBJ2-1 and V is TRBV24-1, with D unresolved. The receptor comes from a human donor with aplastic anemia. The CDR3 region is CATGSMAPAGNEQFF. CDR3 sequence (DNA): TGTGCCACCGGATCAATGGCCCCAGCAGGCAATGAGCAGTTCTTC.